This T cell receptor beta chain came from a study of cytomegalovirus exposure and HLA in healthy donors. Study context: The same platform was used for the 110 or so validation repertoires and the approximately 670 first-cohort repertoires, a later analysis reported. Study-level points and caveats: Reportedly, cytomegalovirus status was diagnosed with high sensitivity and specificity. The study found most TCR sequences rare, yet found some public TCRs in many donors. A list of about 180 TCR beta chains associated with cytomegalovirus was given.

A single count supports this clone. Its antigen is undetermined. The repertoire was sequenced with immunoSEQ multiplex PCR; TCRdb's copy has only in-frame clones and lacks some. The sample has over 150,000 clones, roughly 86% seen once. The germline CDR1 and CDR2 sequences are WNHNN and SYGVQD (reference sequence). V was cut by 4 bases and J by 0 bases, with 16 bases left in between. CDR3 length equals 17 residues. This TCR was sampled from a human donor in good health. The sample comprised PBMCs. The J gene is TRBJ2-1, the V gene TRBV10-1; possible D gene TRBD2, 6 bases. The CDR3 spells CASSVGLAPSSYNEQFF. In DNA form, the CDR3 reads TGCGCCAGCAGTGTAGGTCTAGCGCCGAGCTCCTACAATGAGCAGTTCTTC.